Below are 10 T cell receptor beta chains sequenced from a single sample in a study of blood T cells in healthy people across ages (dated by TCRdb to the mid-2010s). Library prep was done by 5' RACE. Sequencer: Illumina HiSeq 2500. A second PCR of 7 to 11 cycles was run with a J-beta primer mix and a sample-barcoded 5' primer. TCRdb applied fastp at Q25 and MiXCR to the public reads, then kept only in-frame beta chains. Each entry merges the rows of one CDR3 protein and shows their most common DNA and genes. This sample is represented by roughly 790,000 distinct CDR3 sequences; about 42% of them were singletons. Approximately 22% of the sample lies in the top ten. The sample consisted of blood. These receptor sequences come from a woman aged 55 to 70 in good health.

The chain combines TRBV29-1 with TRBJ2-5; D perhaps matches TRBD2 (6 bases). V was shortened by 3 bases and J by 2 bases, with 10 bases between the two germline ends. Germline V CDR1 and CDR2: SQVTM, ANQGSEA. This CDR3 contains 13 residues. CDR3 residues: CSVEGTVQETQYF. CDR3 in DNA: TGCAGCGTTGAGGGGACTGTTCAAGAGACCCAGTACTTC.

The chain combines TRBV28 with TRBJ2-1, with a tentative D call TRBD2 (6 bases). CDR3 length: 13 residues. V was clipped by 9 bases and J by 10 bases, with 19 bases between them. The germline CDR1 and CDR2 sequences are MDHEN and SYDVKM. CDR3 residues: CASLARATREQFF. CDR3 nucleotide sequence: TGTGCCAGTCTAGCGAGAGCCACTAGGGAGCAGTTCTTC.

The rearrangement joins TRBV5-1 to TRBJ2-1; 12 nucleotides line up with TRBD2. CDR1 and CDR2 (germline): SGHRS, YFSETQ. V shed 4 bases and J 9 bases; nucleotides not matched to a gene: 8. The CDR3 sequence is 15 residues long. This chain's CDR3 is CASSTTSGGFSEQFF. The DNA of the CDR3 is TGCGCCAGCAGCACAACTAGCGGGGGGTTCTCTGAGCAGTTCTTC.

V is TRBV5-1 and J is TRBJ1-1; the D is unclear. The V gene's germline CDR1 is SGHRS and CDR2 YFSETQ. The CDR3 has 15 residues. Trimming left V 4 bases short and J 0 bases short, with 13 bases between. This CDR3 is CASSRETGVNTEAFF. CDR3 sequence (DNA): TGCGCCAGCAGCCGCGAGACCGGGGTGAACACTGAAGCTTTCTTT.

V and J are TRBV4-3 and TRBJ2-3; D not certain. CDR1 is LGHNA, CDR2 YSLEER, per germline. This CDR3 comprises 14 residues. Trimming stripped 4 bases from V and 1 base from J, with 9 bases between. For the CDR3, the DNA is TGCGCCAGCAGCCCCTCCGCCGGCACAGATACGCAGTATTTT. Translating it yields CASSPSAGTDTQYF.

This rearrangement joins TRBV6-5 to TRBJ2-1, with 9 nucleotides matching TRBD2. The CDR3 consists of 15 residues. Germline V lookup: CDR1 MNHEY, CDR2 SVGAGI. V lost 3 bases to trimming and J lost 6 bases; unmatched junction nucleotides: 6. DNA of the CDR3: TGTGCCAGCAGTTATAAGGCTAGCGGGGCCAATGAGCAGTTCTTC. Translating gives CASSYKASGANEQFF.

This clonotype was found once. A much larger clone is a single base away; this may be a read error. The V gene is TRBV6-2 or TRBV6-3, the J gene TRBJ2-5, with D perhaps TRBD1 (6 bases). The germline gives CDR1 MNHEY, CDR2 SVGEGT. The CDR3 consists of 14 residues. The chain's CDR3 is CASIESTGQGTQYF. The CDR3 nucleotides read TGTGCCAGCATCGAATCGACAGGCCAAGGGACCCAGTACTTC.

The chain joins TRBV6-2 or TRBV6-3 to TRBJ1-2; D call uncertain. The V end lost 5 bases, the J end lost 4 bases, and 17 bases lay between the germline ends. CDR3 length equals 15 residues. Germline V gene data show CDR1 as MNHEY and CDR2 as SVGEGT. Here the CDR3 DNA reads TGTGCCAGCAGTGTGCGTGTCCCCACGGTCTATGGCTACACCTTC. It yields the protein CASSVRVPTVYGYTF.

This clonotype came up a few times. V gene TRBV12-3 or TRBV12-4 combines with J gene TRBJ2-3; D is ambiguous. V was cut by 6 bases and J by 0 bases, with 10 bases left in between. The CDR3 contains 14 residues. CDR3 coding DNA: TGTGCCAGCAGGGAAATAAGGAGCACAGATACGCAGTATTTT. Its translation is CASREIRSTDTQYF.

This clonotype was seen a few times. The CDR3 DNA reads as TGTGCCAGCTCACCACCGGGGGGCATCGGCACAGATACGCAGTATTTT. It yields the protein CASSPPGGIGTDTQYF. The chain carries TRBV18 and TRBJ2-3; the D gene could be TRBD1 or TRBD2 (6 bases each). The CDR3 length is 16 residues. Germline loops: CDR1 KGHSH, CDR2 LQKENI. V lost 0 bases and J lost 1, with 11 bases in between.